This T cell receptor beta chain stems from a study of CD8+ T cells in alopecia areata. Notes on the study in general: Researchers reported that TCR sharing among patients proved less clear than in mice, possibly HLA-linked. Sequences from scalp samples also cover resident alphabeta T cells of normal skin. Across lesional scalp, and particularly alopecia totalis/universalis, clonality surpassed that of normal scalp.

Combined cutaneous lymph node cells underwent sorting by CD4, CD8alpha, NKG2D, NKG2ACE and additional markers. The V gene's germline CDR1 is MNHDT and CDR2 YYDKIL. V lost 1 base to trimming and J lost 3 bases; unmatched junction nucleotides: 2. The CDR3 length is 16 residues. This clone was seen a few times. Its antigen remains unidentified. Genes and germline come from the mouse. The read is 4 residues too short to cover the CDR3 end, so that end is filled in from the germline J gene. cDNA serving as the sequencing template came from extracted, reverse transcribed RNA. The method was immunoSEQ multiplex PCR; TCRdb's version includes in-frame clones alone and lacks a portion of them. There are 200,000 to 300,000 clones in the sample, none observed a single time.

V and J are TRBV17 and TRBJ2-4; TRBD2 matches at 12 bases. The clonotype originates from a C3H/HeJ mouse with alopecia areata. For this strain, the MHC haplotype corresponds to H2-k. Sample: CD4+ T cells sorted from a lymph node. The sequenced part of the CDR3 DNA is TGTGCTAGCAGTAGAGGACTGGGGGGGCGCCAAAAC. Its translation is CASSRGLGGRQN. The full-length CDR3 reads as CASSRGLGGRQNTLYF.